What follows describes a single T cell receptor beta chain. Its specificity is unknown. This sample is drawn from a study of CD8 T cells in Susac syndrome. Study overall: Susac syndrome patients were untreated, on corticosteroids with some adding intravenous immunoglobulin, or on intravenous immunoglobulin only.

The CDR3 runs 19 residues. CDR1 is ENHRY, CDR2 SYGVKD, per germline. Trimming took 1 base from V and 4 from J; bases not matched to a gene: 9. Negative isolation yielded CD4+ and CD8+ T cells, and FACS enriched TEMRA cells. Findings of the study overall: By the study's own acknowledgment, its TCR sequencing and HLA analysis included relatively few individuals.

The RNA, about 0.45 to 1 ug, was put through reverse transcription using random hexamers. TCR beta CDR3 was amplified by immunoSEQ multiplex PCR. This amplification extended across 54 Vbeta and 13 Jbeta segments. A single record per CDR3 protein comes from TCRdb applying MiXCR to the immunoSEQ multiplex PCR reads. Seen here are 150,000 to 200,000 distinct CDR3 sequences, 91% observed once, and the top ten hold about 0.1%. The TCR originated in a human donor with Susac syndrome. The rearrangement uses TRBV10-3 and TRBJ2-1; 14 nucleotides line up with TRBD2. Specimen: CD4+ T cells from PBMCs. The chain's CDR3 is CAISEFPGTSGRDYNEQFF. The CDR3, as DNA: TGTGCCATCAGTGAGTTTCCCGGGACTAGCGGGAGAGATTACAATGAGCAGTTCTTC.